The sequence of this T cell receptor (beta chain) was determined in a study of blood T cell repertoires in COVID-19. Study-wide context: T cells, B-cell-depleted T cells, or PBMCs supplied cDNA or gDNA.

V shed 2 bases and J shed 4 bases, with 12 bases lying between them. Germline CDR1 reads SGHTA; CDR2 reads FQGNSA. The CDR3 spans 14 residues. Sequencing was performed with immunoSEQ multiplex PCR; in TCRdb, only in-frame clones are kept and a portion is missing. The repertoire holds just over 95,000 clones, about 81% seen once, with around 4% in the top ten. Note on this clone: Other DNA sequences in this sample translate to the same CDR3.

This clonotype originated in a man aged 55 to 70 with acute or convalescent COVID-19. V gene TRBV7-2 combines with J gene TRBJ2-7; maybe TRBD1 (6 bases). Sample: peripheral blood. The CDR3 protein is CASSLLAQGYEQYV. CDR3 bases: TGTGCCAGCAGCTTACTAGCCCAGGGGTACGAGCAGTACGTC.